Presented here are 15 T cell receptor beta chains from one specimen sequenced in a study of blood T cells in healthy people across ages (dated by TCRdb to the mid-2010s). Library preparation used 5' RACE. Instrument on record: Illumina HiSeq 2500. The second PCR ran for roughly 7 to 12 cycles and used a J-beta primer mix along with a sample-barcoded 5' primer. The public reads were run again by TCRdb, first through fastp at Q25 and then through MiXCR, and only productive beta chains were kept. Identical CDR3 protein sequences are pooled into one entry, listed with their most common genes and DNA. A total of hundreds of thousands of distinct CDR3 sequences appear in this sample, roughly 30% of them only once. The top ten constitute 15% of the sample. What was sequenced was blood. The source of these receptors is a woman older than 75 in good health. Donor details come from another sample of the same person, matched by shared clones.

The J gene is TRBJ2-3, the V gene TRBV19; 8 bases agree with TRBD2. The CDR3 loop spans 15 amino acids. Trimming removed 3 bases from V and 1 base from J; junction bases left unmatched: 3. CDR1 and CDR2 from the germline V gene are LNHDA and SQIVND (reference sequence). CDR3 amino acids: CASSIQAGGTDTQYF. In nucleotides, the CDR3 is TGTGCCAGTAGTATCCAAGCGGGGGGCACAGATACGCAGTATTTT.

This clonotype has at least ten counts. V usage is TRBV9 and J usage is TRBJ2-3; 11 bases are shared with TRBD2. The V gene end was trimmed by 0 bases and the J gene end by 4 bases; junction bases not matched to a gene: 13. Germline CDR1 and CDR2: SGDLS and YYNGEE. This CDR3 has 19 amino acids. The CDR3 reads CASSVDPSGGLGVSDTQYF. The CDR3 nucleotides are TGTGCCAGCAGCGTAGACCCTAGCGGGGGGTTAGGGGTTTCAGATACGCAGTATTTT.

In regard to this clonotype: Given a much more abundant clone one base away, this may be a read error. J is TRBJ2-5 and V is TRBV12-5; 9 bases align to TRBD2. The CDR3 covers 13 residues. Germline CDR1 LGHNT, CDR2 FRNRAP. The V and J ends lost 8 bases and 11 bases, in that order; junction bases with no gene match: 12. The CDR3 loop is CASRASGANEQYF. The CDR3 DNA reads as TGTGCTAGTCGAGCTAGCGGGGCAAATGAGCAGTACTTC.

This clonotype was found a few times. The genes are TRBV20-1 and TRBJ2-3; 9 bases align to TRBD2. Germline V CDR1 and CDR2: DFQATT, SNEGSKA (reference sequence). After removal of 5 bases from V and 7 bases from J, the junction contained 7 bases not matched to a gene. CDR3 length equals 13 residues. The CDR3 DNA reads as TGCAGTGCTCTTAGCGGGGGACAAAATACGCAGTATTTT. This sequence encodes CSALSGGQNTQYF.

This clonotype was recorded a few times. The DNA for the CDR3 is TGTGCCAGCAGTGTATACAGGGACACTGAAGCTTTCTTT. This codes for CASSVYRDTEAFF. The chain recombines TRBV6-1 with TRBJ1-1; D might be TRBD1 (6 bases). Trimming pared 4 bases from V and 3 bases from J, leaving 9 bases between. CDR1 is MNHNS, CDR2 SASEGT, per germline. The CDR3 loop spans 13 amino acids.

This clonotype was detected only a few times. At one end the junction does not follow the germline gene, possibly because of a read error. The chain combines TRBV29-1 with TRBJ2-5; no reliable D call. Germline V gene sequence: CDR1 SQVTM, CDR2 ANQGSEA. The CDR3 consists of 13 residues. CDR3 protein: CGVKGASKETQYF. CDR3 DNA sequence: TGCGGCGTTAAGGGTGCATCCAAAGAGACCCAGTACTTC.

The CDR3 loop reads CASKSGYGNEQFF. The CDR3 nucleotides read TGTGCCAGCAAGTCGGGTTATGGAAATGAGCAGTTCTTC. The rearrangement uses TRBV7-3 and TRBJ2-1; unclear D gene. This CDR3 has 13 amino acids. The V and J ends lost 7 bases and 7 bases respectively, with 14 bases between them. Germline V gene lookup returns CDR1 SGHTA and CDR2 FQGTGA.

V is TRBV6-1 and J is TRBJ1-1; D is unresolved. The V end lost 8 bases, the J end lost 6 bases, and 22 bases lay between the germline ends. This CDR3 is built from 15 residues. Germline CDR1 MNHNS, CDR2 SASEGT. CDR3 sequence: CASQTFRAEKSEAFF. CDR3 coding DNA: TGTGCCAGCCAGACTTTTAGGGCAGAAAAGTCTGAAGCTTTCTTT.

The table lists this clonotype with many counts. The CDR3 protein is CASSQPGTSGNEQFF. The CDR3 DNA reads TGTGCCAGCAGCCAACCAGGGACTAGCGGAAATGAGCAGTTCTTC. This rearrangement joins TRBV4-2 to TRBJ2-1; TRBD2 agrees at 11 bases. The V and J ends lost 2 bases and 7 bases, in that order; junction bases with no gene match: 4. This CDR3 spans 15 amino acids. Germline V gene sequence: CDR1 LGHNA, CDR2 YNFKEQ.

This clonotype was detected only a few times. The chain combines TRBV4-1 with TRBJ1-6; D uncertain. The CDR3 runs 14 residues. Germline-derived CDR1 and CDR2 are MGHRA and YSYEKL. Trimming stripped 2 bases from V and 10 bases from J, with 12 bases between. CDR3 residues: CASSQPRIESPLHF. Here the CDR3 DNA reads TGCGCCAGCAGCCAACCGAGGATAGAATCACCCCTCCACTTT.

This clonotype was counted at least ten times. The CDR3 here is CSSRGSSEQFF. The CDR3 DNA is TGCAGCTCCCGGGGTTCTAGTGAGCAGTTCTTC. The gene calls are TRBV29-1 and TRBJ2-1; a weak D match, TRBD2 (5 bases). Between the trimmed V and J ends, which lost 8 bases and 9 bases, there was a span of 14 bases. In germline, CDR1 is SQVTM, CDR2 ANQGSEA. The length of the CDR3 is 11 residues.

This chain connects TRBV7-3 to TRBJ2-2; D might be TRBD2 (7 bases). The length of the CDR3 is 16 residues. Trimming left V 1 base short and J 4 bases short, with 13 bases between. The germline gives CDR1 SGHTA, CDR2 FQGTGA. CDR3 nucleotides: TGTGCCAGCAGCTTAATCGGGGGGCGGGTCACCGGGGAGCTGTTTTTT. Its translation is CASSLIGGRVTGELFF.

This chain connects TRBV7-2 to TRBJ1-5; 7 nucleotides agree with TRBD1. Unmatched junction bases numbered 7, after V lost 3 bases and J lost 5 bases. Germline assignment: CDR1 SGHTA and CDR2 FQGNSA. The CDR3 sequence is 15 residues long. CDR3 residues: CASSFSGTADQPQHF. The CDR3, as DNA: TGTGCCAGCAGCTTCTCCGGGACAGCGGATCAGCCCCAGCATTTT.

V and J are TRBV29-1 and TRBJ2-5, with a possible D match to TRBD2 (5 bases). This CDR3 has 10 amino acids. V was shortened by 4 bases and J by 6 bases, with 6 bases between the two germline ends. CDR1 is SQVTM and CDR2 is ANQGSEA in the germline V gene. CDR3 coding DNA: TGCAGCGTTGTCGGGAAGACCCAGTACTTC. Its protein is CSVVGKTQYF.

This clonotype has only one observation. The chain is built from TRBV5-1 and TRBJ2-7; possible D gene TRBD2, 7 bases. The CDR3 loop spans 13 amino acids. Trimming pared 7 bases from V and 7 bases from J, leaving 18 bases between. Per germline, CDR1 SGHRS and CDR2 YFSETQ. CDR3 coding DNA: TGCGCCAGCGGAGGGGGGGCCGCTCATGAGCAGTACTTC. Translated: CASGGGAAHEQYF.